This entry describes one TCR beta chain. Its antigen remains unknown. The sample originates from a study of T cell responses to AZD1222 COVID-19 vaccine. Here immunoSEQ multiplex PCR was the method, and the copy in TCRdb shows in-frame clones only, minus some. The data show roughly 80,000 clones, around nine tenths seen once. CDR3 length equals 14 residues. Trimming left V 5 bases short and J 1 base short, with 11 bases between. The germline gives CDR1 MNHEY, CDR2 SVGEGT. Overall study results and limits: Most donors were white British and more were female, and clonal diversity was possibly underestimated. The study reported that nearly half of spike-specific TCRs target unmutated variant regions.

Sequencing was performed on peripheral blood, taken 28 days after the second AZD1222 dose. The chain recombines TRBV6-2 or TRBV6-3 with TRBJ1-1; D not certain. The origin of this receptor is an adult who received the AZD1222 COVID-19 vaccine. This CDR3 reads CASSIHSWNTEAFF. CDR3 DNA sequence: TGTGCCAGCAGTATCCACAGCTGGAACACTGAAGCTTTCTTT.